This T cell receptor beta chain came from a study of blood T cell repertoires in COVID-19. Study in general: PBMCs, B-cell-depleted T cells, or T cells provided the cDNA or gDNA that made up the material.

TCRdb's copy holds only in-frame clones and misses some; the assay was immunoSEQ multiplex PCR. This sample carries 200,000 to 250,000 clones, roughly 86% of them seen once, and the ten largest clones take less than 4%. CDR1 is SGHVS and CDR2 is FNYEAQ in the germline V gene. The junction had 14 bases not matched to a gene; V was cut back by 8 bases and J by 2 bases. This CDR3 has 19 amino acids. Material: peripheral blood. The source of this sequence is a young woman who had recovered from COVID-19. V gene TRBV7-6 combines with J gene TRBJ2-5, with TRBD2 identical over 16 bases. The CDR3 reads CASQLTLGLAGGVQETQYF. The DNA for the CDR3 is TGTGCCAGCCAGTTAACACTGGGACTAGCGGGGGGGGTTCAAGAGACCCAGTACTTC.